The 9 T cell receptor beta chains presented below share a single source sample, sequenced in a study of identical twins. TCRdb reprocessed the 5' RACE reads with MiXCR, giving one entry per CDR3 protein. This table has about 160,000 distinct CDR3 sequences, roughly 3.2% appearing once. Sequenced material: memory T cells sorted from blood. Receptors were obtained from a man younger than 35 in good health.

V and J are TRBV30 and TRBJ1-2; D gene ambiguous. CDR1 and CDR2 from the germline V gene are GTSNPN and SVGIG (reference sequence). This CDR3 is built from 13 residues. The V end lost 0 bases, the J end lost 8 bases, and 13 bases lay between the germline ends. DNA for the CDR3: TGTGCCTGGAGTGTACGGTTAGGGAACGGCTACACCTTC. Translation gives CAWSVRLGNGYTF.

This clonotype was recorded many times. The chain has TRBV29-1 and TRBJ1-1; D not resolved. Per germline, CDR1 SQVTM and CDR2 ANQGSEA. The CDR3 is 15 residues long. V dropped 2 bases and J dropped 2 bases, with 15 bases sitting between them. CDR3: CSVEHGITINTEAFF. Written as DNA, the CDR3 is TGCAGCGTTGAACATGGTATCACAATTAACACTGAAGCTTTCTTT.

By proportion, this clonotype is medium-sized. This sequence joins TRBV7-9 and TRBJ2-1; TRBD2 agrees at 7 bases. This CDR3 is 17 amino acids long. Germline values: CDR1 SEHNR, CDR2 FQNEAQ (reference sequence). V shed 5 bases and J 4 bases; nucleotides not matched to a gene: 14. CDR3 protein: CASSPGRGGELYNEQFF. CDR3 coding DNA: TGTGCCAGCAGCCCAGGGAGGGGAGGGGAACTTTACAATGAGCAGTTCTTC.

This clonotype was counted only a few times. This chain uses TRBV6-1 with TRBJ1-5; D is unclear. V dropped 2 bases and J dropped 4 bases, with 6 bases sitting between them. This CDR3 contains 13 residues. In germline, CDR1 is MNHNS, CDR2 SASEGT. This chain's CDR3 is CASSERQNQPQHF. The CDR3, as DNA: TGTGCCAGCAGTGAAAGGCAGAATCAGCCCCAGCATTTT.

This clonotype has a count of ten or more. This chain connects TRBV5-1 to TRBJ2-3; D is possibly TRBD1 (5 bases). The V gene's germline CDR1 is SGHRS and CDR2 YFSETQ. There are 14 residues in the CDR3. With 0 bases removed from V and 4 bases from J, the gap between germline ends came to 9 bases. The CDR3 nucleotides read TGCGCCAGCAGCTTGGCGGAAGGGGCAGATACGCAGTATTTT. Its protein product is CASSLAEGADTQYF. The whole variable domain, remainder taken from reference TRBV5-1 and TRBJ2-3, is KAGVTQTPRYLIKTRGQQVTLSCSPISGHRSVSWYQQTPGQGLQFLFEYFSETQRNKGNFPGRFSGRQFSNSRSEMNVSTLELGDSALYLCASSLAEGADTQYFGPGTRLTVL.

This clonotype was observed many times. The J gene is TRBJ2-1, the V gene TRBV3-1, with 8 bases matching TRBD1. This CDR3 spans 14 amino acids. Trimming took 2 bases from V and 5 from J; bases not matched to a gene: 2. The germline V gene encodes CDR1 LGHDT and CDR2 YNNKEL (reference sequence). This CDR3 reads CASSQSDRDNEQFF. The CDR3 coding sequence is TGTGCCAGCAGCCAATCGGACAGGGACAATGAGCAGTTCTTC.

There are many counts of this clonotype. The J gene is TRBJ2-1, the V gene TRBV3-1; D perhaps matches TRBD1 (5 bases). Germline CDR1 and CDR2: LGHDT and YNNKEL (reference sequence). The CDR3 loop spans 16 amino acids. The V gene lost 0 bases and the J gene lost 5 bases, with 14 bases spanning the gap. Here the CDR3 DNA reads TGTGCCAGCAGCCAAGATCAAGGGCCAGGGCACAATGAGCAGTTCTTC. Translation: CASSQDQGPGHNEQFF.

This clonotype was seen repeatedly, ten times or more. Sequence at one end of the junction differs from germline and may be a read error. CDR3 residues: CASSSAGGPLF. For the CDR3, the DNA is TGTGCCAGCAGCTCCGCGGGAGGGCCTCTCTTC. The V and J genes are TRBV7-9 and TRBJ2-1, with 9 bases identical to TRBD2. The germline V gene has CDR1 SEHNR and CDR2 FQNEAQ (reference sequence). This CDR3 has 11 amino acids. Full variable domain (missing parts from reference TRBV7-9 and TRBJ2-1): DTGVSQNPRHKITKRGQNVTFRCDPISEHNRLYWYRQTLGQGPEFLTYFQNEAQLEKSRLLSDRFSAERPKGSFSTLEIQRTEQGDSAMYLCASSSAGGPLFGPGTRLTVL.

The genes are TRBV10-1 and TRBJ2-1, with 10 nucleotides matching TRBD2. The J segment lost 9 bases and the V segment lost 2 bases, leaving 16 bases of the junction unmatched. This CDR3 region has 18 residues. The germline CDR1 and CDR2 sequences are WNHNN and SYGVQD (reference sequence). Here the CDR3 reads CASSERLAGDAVRSEQFF. In DNA, the CDR3 is TGCGCCAGCAGTGAGAGGCTAGCGGGAGATGCGGTAAGGAGTGAGCAGTTCTTC.